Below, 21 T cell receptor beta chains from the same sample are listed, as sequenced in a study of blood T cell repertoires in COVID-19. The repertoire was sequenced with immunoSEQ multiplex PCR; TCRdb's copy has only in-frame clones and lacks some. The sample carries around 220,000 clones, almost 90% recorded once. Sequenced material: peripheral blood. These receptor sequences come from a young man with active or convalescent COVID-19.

The CDR3 sequence is CASSFRQGDEKLFF. CDR3 DNA: TGTGCCAGCAGCTTTAGACAGGGCGATGAAAAACTGTTTTTT. The V and J genes are TRBV5-4 and TRBJ1-4, with 7 bases that match TRBD1. CDR3 length equals 14 residues. In germline, CDR1 is SGHNT, CDR2 YYREEE (reference sequence). The J segment lost 6 bases and the V segment lost 2 bases, leaving 4 bases of the junction unmatched.

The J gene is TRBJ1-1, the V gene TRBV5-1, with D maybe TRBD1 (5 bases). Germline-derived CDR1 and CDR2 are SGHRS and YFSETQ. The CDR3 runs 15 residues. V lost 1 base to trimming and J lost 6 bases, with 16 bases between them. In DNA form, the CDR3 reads TGCGCCAGCAGCTTGTTCGGGGGTGCTCGGCCTGAAGCTTTCTTT. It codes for CASSLFGGARPEAFF.

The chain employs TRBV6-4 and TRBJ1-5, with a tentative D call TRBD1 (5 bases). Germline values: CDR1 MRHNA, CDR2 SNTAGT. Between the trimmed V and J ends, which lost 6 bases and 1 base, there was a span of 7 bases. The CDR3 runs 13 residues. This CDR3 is CASSPGSNQPQHF. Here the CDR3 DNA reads TGTGCCAGCAGCCCAGGGAGCAATCAGCCCCAGCATTTT.

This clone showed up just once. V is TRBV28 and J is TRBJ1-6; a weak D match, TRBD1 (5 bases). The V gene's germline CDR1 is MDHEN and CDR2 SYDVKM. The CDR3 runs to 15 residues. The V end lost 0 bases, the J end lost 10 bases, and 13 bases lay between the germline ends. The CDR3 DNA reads TGTGCCAGCAGTTTATGGGTAGGAGGGGACTCACCCCTCCACTTT. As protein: CASSLWVGGDSPLHF.

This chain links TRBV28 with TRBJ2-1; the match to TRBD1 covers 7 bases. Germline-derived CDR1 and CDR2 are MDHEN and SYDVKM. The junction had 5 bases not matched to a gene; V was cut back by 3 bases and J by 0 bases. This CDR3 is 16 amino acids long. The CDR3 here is CASSFRAGGSYNEQFF. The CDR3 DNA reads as TGTGCCAGCAGTTTTCGAGCAGGGGGCTCCTACAATGAGCAGTTCTTC.

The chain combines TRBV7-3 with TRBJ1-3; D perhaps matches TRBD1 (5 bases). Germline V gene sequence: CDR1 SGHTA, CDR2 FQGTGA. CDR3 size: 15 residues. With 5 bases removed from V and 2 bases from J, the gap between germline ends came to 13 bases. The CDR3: CASSPQGSPGNTIYF. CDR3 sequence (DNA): TGTGCCAGCAGCCCCCAGGGTTCTCCTGGAAACACCATATATTTT.

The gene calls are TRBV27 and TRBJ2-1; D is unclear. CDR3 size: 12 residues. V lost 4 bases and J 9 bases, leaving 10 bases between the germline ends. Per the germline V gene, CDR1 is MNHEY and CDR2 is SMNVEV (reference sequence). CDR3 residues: CASSSTLTEQFF. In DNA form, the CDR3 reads TGTGCCAGCAGTTCTACGCTTACTGAGCAGTTCTTC.

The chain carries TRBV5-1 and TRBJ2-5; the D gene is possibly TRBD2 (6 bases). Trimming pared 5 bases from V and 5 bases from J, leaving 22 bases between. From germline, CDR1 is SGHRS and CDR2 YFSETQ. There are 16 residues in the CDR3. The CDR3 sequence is CASRGTSFYPTETQYF. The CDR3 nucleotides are TGCGCCAGCAGGGGTACTAGCTTTTACCCCACGGAGACCCAGTACTTC.

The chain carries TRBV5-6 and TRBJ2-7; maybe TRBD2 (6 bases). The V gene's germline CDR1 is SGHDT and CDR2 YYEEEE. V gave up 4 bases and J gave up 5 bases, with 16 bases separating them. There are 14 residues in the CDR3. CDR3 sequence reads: CASSPAPGVNEQYF. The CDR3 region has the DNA TGTGCCAGCAGCCCGGCTCCGGGGGTAAACGAGCAGTACTTC.

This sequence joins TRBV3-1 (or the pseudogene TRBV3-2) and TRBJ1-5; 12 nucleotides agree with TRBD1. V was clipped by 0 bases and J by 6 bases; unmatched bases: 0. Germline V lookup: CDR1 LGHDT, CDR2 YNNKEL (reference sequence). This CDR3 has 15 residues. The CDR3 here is CASSQEGQGAQPQHF. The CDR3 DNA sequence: TGTGCCAGCAGCCAAGAGGGACAGGGGGCTCAGCCCCAGCATTTT.

The CDR3 is CASSELGISFEQFF. Here the CDR3 DNA reads TGTGCCAGCAGTGAACTGGGCATAAGCTTCGAGCAGTTCTTC. The chain carries TRBV6-1 and TRBJ2-1; D is unclear. V was pared by 2 bases and J by 10 bases, with 15 bases between. Germline values: CDR1 MNHNS, CDR2 SASEGT. The CDR3 runs 14 residues.

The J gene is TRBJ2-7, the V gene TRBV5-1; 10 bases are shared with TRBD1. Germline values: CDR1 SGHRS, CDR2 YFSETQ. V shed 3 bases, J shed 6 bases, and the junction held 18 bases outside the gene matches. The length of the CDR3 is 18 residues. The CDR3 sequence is CASSSKPATGGEMVEQYF. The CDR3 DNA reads TGCGCCAGCAGCTCAAAGCCCGCGACAGGGGGCGAGATGGTCGAGCAGTACTTC.

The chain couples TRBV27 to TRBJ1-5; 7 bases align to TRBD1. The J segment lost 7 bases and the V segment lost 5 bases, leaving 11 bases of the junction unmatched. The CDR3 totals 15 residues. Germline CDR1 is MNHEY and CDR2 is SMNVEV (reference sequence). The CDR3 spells CASSASTGPRQPQHF. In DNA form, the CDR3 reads TGTGCCAGCAGTGCCTCGACAGGGCCGAGGCAGCCCCAGCATTTT.

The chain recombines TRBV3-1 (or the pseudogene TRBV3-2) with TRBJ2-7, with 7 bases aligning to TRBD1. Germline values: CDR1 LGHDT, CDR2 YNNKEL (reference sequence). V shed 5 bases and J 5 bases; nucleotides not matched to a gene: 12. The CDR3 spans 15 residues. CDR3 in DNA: TGTGCCAGCAGCACGCGATTGACAGGGTTCCACGAGCAGTACTTC. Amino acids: CASSTRLTGFHEQYF.

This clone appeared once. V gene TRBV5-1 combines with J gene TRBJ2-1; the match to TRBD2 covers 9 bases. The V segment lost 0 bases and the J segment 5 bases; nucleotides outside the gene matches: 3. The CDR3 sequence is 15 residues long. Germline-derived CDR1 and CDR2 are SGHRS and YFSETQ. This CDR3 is CASSLASGDHNEQFF. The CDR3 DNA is TGCGCCAGCAGCTTGGCTAGCGGGGATCACAATGAGCAGTTCTTC.

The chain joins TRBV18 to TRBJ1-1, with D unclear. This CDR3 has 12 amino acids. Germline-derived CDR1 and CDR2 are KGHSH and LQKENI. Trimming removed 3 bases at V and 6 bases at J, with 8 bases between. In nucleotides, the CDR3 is TGTGCCAGCTCACCGGTCCGGTCTGAAGCTTTCTTT. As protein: CASSPVRSEAFF.

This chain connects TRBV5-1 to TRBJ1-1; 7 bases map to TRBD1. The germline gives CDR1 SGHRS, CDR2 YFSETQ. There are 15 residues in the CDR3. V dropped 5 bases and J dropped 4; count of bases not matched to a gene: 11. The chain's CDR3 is CASRSDRSRSTEAFF. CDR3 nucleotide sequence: TGCGCCAGCAGATCGGACAGGTCGCGGAGCACTGAAGCTTTCTTT.

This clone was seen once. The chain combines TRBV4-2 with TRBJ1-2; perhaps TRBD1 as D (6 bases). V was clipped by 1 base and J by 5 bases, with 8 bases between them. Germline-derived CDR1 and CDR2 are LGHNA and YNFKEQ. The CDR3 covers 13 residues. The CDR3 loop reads CASSQAGEYGYTF. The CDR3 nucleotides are TGTGCCAGCAGCCAAGCAGGGGAATATGGCTACACCTTC.

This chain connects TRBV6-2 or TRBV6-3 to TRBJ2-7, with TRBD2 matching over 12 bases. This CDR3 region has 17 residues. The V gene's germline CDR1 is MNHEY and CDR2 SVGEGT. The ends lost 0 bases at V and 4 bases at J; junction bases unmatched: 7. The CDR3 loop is CASSYSGPTSGRYEQYF. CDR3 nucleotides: TGTGCCAGCAGTTACTCAGGCCCGACTAGCGGGAGATACGAGCAGTACTTC.

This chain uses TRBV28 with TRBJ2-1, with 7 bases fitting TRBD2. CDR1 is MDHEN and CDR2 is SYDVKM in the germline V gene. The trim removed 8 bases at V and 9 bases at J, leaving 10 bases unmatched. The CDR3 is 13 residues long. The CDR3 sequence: CASRDYRFGEQFF. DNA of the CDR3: TGTGCCAGCCGGGACTACCGTTTTGGTGAGCAGTTCTTC.

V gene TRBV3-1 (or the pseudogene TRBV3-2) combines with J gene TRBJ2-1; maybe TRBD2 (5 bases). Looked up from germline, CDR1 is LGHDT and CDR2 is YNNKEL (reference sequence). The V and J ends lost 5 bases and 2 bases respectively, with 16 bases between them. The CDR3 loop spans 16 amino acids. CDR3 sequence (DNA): TGTGCCAGCAGCACCCGACTCCTCGGGGCCTACAATGAGCAGTTCTTC. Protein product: CASSTRLLGAYNEQFF.